This T cell receptor beta chain emerged from a study of T-cell reconstitution after alpha-beta-depleted transplantation in children. The study's findings and limits: Several hundred expanded graft clones reportedly supplied alpha-beta T cells about two months after transplant. The main origin of T-cell counts and diversity one year after transplant was newly produced T cells. It was surviving recipient T cells and thymic progenitors that gave some patients high TCRbeta diversity at day 60.

This clonotype has a count of ten or more. Its matching antigen is unknown. This CDR3 region has 11 residues. V was clipped by 9 bases and J by 9 bases; unmatched bases: 8. The library targeted TCRbeta and was prepared with unique molecular identifiers. TCRdb reprocessed the PCR reads via MiXCR and lists one record per CDR3 protein. The sample has some 550,000 distinct CDR3 sequences; 23% are singletons. The TCR originated in a boy less than two years old who had a stem cell transplant for acute myeloid leukemia, so the T cells may come from the graft donor. Sequencing used PBMCs, mostly from graft donor cells, obtained 360 days after TCRalphabeta/CD19-depleted stem cell transplant. This sequence joins TRBV12-3 or TRBV12-4 and TRBJ2-7; 7 nucleotides match TRBD2. The chain's CDR3 is CARTREEGQYV. CDR3 coding DNA: TGTGCCAGGACTCGGGAGGAGGGGCAGTACGTC.